This TCR beta chain was sequenced in a study of T-cell memory formation after mild COVID-19 (dated by TCRdb to the early 2020s). Some background on the complete study: Most TCR sequence clusters were specific to one of the two donors. Longitudinal TCRalpha and TCRbeta repertoire sequencing tracked T-cell clones expanding and contracting after mild COVID-19 in two donors. Two young, previously healthy adult volunteers, one female and one male, were included in the cohort. General conclusions and limits of the study: Some responding clones were detected in pre-infection memory, which suggested that pre-existing cross-reactive memory T cells had joined the SARS-CoV-2 response. Only a couple of mild cases were covered by the study, and larger cohorts that include severe cases with pre-infection samples were considered necessary. Contracting CD4+ clones were found mainly in CM and EM memory subsets, while CD8+ clones were enriched in EMRA. SARS-CoV-2 specificity of the second-wave clones peaking on day 37 was not confirmed. Clones that contracted from day 15 to 85 showed balanced CD4/CD8 phenotypes, whereas a second wave of clones that expanded from day 15 to 37 leaned towards CD4+.

The CDR3 numbers 14 residues from cysteine through phenylalanine. Only the CDR3 portion is preserved as DNA: 42 bases, with reading frame beginning at the first base. CDR1 is given as SNHLY and CDR2 as FYNNEI, both from the germline V gene. Unmatched junction bases come to 9, with V trimmed by 6 bases and J by 5 bases. About this clonotype itself: Its antigen is unknown. No base quality values were provided; no much bigger clone lies one nucleotide off.

Ficoll-Paque density gradient centrifugation was used to isolate PBMCs. The instrument given in TCRdb is Illumina NovaSeq 6000. TCRalpha and TCRbeta cDNA libraries were built by 5'RACE with constant-segment primers, adding sample barcodes and unique molecular identifiers. Trizol reagent was used to extract RNA from every sample. Library amplification was performed in two PCR steps, and a second sample barcode and Illumina TruSeq adapters were introduced in the second step. The libraries were sequenced on an Illumina NovaSeq using 2 x 150 bp paired-end reads. On the study's bioinformatics: With migec v1.2.7, reads were demultiplexed and then collapsed into UMI-guided consensus sequences. Using mixcr v2.1.11, UMI consensuses were aligned to TRA and TRB V and J templates and then assembled into clonotypes. Clonotypes were classified as expanded or contracted when called significant by both edgeR and NoisET, with noise models trained on biological replicates. For edgeR calls, the cutoffs were a false discovery rate-adjusted p below 0.01 and a log2 fold-change threshold of 1. As an exploratory analysis of dynamics, max-normalized trajectories of the 1000 most abundant clonotypes were examined by PCA with hierarchical clustering. Each responding clone was given a CD4 or CD8 phenotype based on the CD4+ and CD8+ repertoires, which had been sequenced separately. TCRdb reworked the public reads: Q25 trimming with fastp, MiXCR clone assembly, productive beta chains retained. CDR3 protein duplicates are merged, each entry listing the most common genes and DNA. The V and J calls shown here were made by TCRdb, not taken from the authors' results. For this sample the table gives some 210,000 distinct CDR3 sequences, of which 15% to 20% were detected only once. The top ten clonotypes cover roughly 2.4% of the sample.

The clonotype originates from an adult woman who had mild COVID-19 (a few samples of this study predate the infection). The sample titles of this study are shuffled in the database, so cell type and time point are left out; the donor was told from shared clones. Sample: PBMCs or a T cell subset sorted from them (not recorded which). The chain joins TRBV2 to TRBJ1-2, and 7 bases in between align with TRBD1. CDR3 reads: CASSPQGTGYGYTF. The nucleotide sequence is TGTGCCAGCAGCCCACAGGGGACTGGGTATGGCTACACCTTC.